These T cell receptor beta chains were read from a single sample in a study of a mutant IDH1 vaccine in newly diagnosed glioma. TCRdb's copy holds only in-frame clones and misses some; the assay was immunoSEQ multiplex PCR. This table holds some 23,000 clones, over 75% found once. The antigens these receptors bind are not known. The sequencing here drew on PBMCs, taken from a glioma patient whose treatment included an IDH1 peptide vaccine. These receptors were collected from a woman aged 18-29 years with glioma. The CDR3 runs from the conserved cysteine through the conserved F or W. A D gene is named only where the DNA matches it firmly. The listing skips clone size in some rows; elsewhere it reads once, few, many or a size class.

>TRBV6-1|-|TRBJ1-6|once
CASRSPGPLHF
TGTGCCAGCCGCTCCCCCGGGCCCCTCCACTTT
>TRBV28|-|TRBJ2-3|-
CASSSIDRTFTDTQYF
TGTGCCAGCAGTTCGATCGACAGAACCTTCACAGATACGCAGTATTTT
>TRBV27|-|TRBJ2-4|-
CASSEESGVAKNIQYF
TGTGCCAGCAGCGAGGAGAGCGGAGTAGCCAAAAACATTCAGTACTTC
>TRBV5-1|-|TRBJ2-5|-
CASSPQAGKETQYF
TGCGCCAGCAGCCCCCAGGCAGGGAAGGAGACCCAGTACTTC
>TRBV18|TRBD2|TRBJ2-1|-
CASSPWREAYNEQFF
TGTGCCAGCTCACCCTGGCGGGAGGCCTACAATGAGCAGTTCTTC
>TRBV19|-|TRBJ1-2|few
CASSIDGTRGYTF
TGTGCCAGTAGTATAGATGGGACGAGAGGCTACACCTTC
>TRBV13|TRBD2|TRBJ2-1|few
CASGGLAAYNEQFF
TGTGCCTCCGGGGGACTAGCAGCCTACAATGAGCAGTTCTTC
>TRBV2|-|TRBJ1-1|-
CASSGQVEAFF
TGTGCCAGCAGTGGGCAGGTTGAAGCTTTCTTT
>TRBV5-1|-|TRBJ2-1|-
CASSLVAAAYNEQFF
TGCGCCAGCAGCTTGGTAGCGGCCGCTTACAATGAGCAGTTCTTC
>TRBV13|TRBD1|TRBJ1-2|once
CASSGRDRGHYGYTF
TGTGCCAGCAGCGGAAGGGACAGGGGGCACTATGGCTACACCTTC
>TRBV4-1|-|TRBJ2-7|-
CASSIGTFPSYEQYF
TGCGCCAGCAGCATAGGGACTTTCCCTTCCTACGAGCAGTACTTC
>TRBV7-9|TRBD1|TRBJ1-1|few
CASSRTGMNTEAFF
TGTGCCAGCAGCCGGACAGGCATGAACACTGAAGCTTTCTTT
>TRBV7-2|-|TRBJ2-2|-
CASSPTGPGELFF
TGTGCCAGCAGCCCGACGGGCCCCGGGGAGCTGTTTTTT
>TRBV29-1|-|TRBJ1-1|-
CSVVTGVVLEAFF
TGCAGCGTGGTAACAGGAGTGGTACTTGAAGCTTTCTTT
>TRBV18|-|TRBJ1-3|once
CASSPVSDSGNTIYF
TGTGCCAGCTCACCAGTTTCCGACTCTGGAAACACCATATATTTT
>TRBV13|TRBD1|TRBJ1-1|-
CASSSGQVPWTEAFF
TGTGCCAGCAGCTCAGGACAGGTACCTTGGACTGAAGCTTTCTTT
>TRBV6-1|TRBD1|TRBJ2-2|-
CASSVDRAIGELFF
TGTGCCAGCAGTGTGGACAGGGCTATTGGGGAGCTGTTTTTT
>TRBV7-2|-|TRBJ1-4|-
CASSLVAGSNEKLFF
TGTGCCAGCAGCTTAGTAGCAGGCTCTAATGAAAAACTGTTTTTT
>TRBV2|-|TRBJ2-1|-
CASSESRYEQFF
TGTGCCAGCAGTGAATCTCGCTATGAGCAGTTCTTC
>TRBV29-1|-|TRBJ2-3|-
CSVGWSGGTDTQYF
TGCAGCGTCGGCTGGTCCGGGGGTACAGATACGCAGTATTTT
>TRBV29-1|-|TRBJ1-1|-
CSVYVTVNTEAFF
TGCAGCGTCTACGTGACGGTGAACACTGAAGCTTTCTTT
>TRBV4-3|-|TRBJ1-5|few
CASSQGAGGNQPQHF
TGCGCCAGCAGCCAAGGAGCAGGGGGCAATCAGCCCCAGCATTTT
>TRBV7-2|-|TRBJ1-2|-
CASSLDRGQISNYGYTF
TGTGCCAGCAGCTTAGATCGTGGACAGATCAGCAACTATGGCTACACCTTC
>TRBV19|TRBD2|TRBJ2-3|-
CASAGTSGSDTQYF
TGTGCCAGTGCCGGTACTAGCGGTTCAGATACGCAGTATTTT
>TRBV6-1|-|TRBJ2-7|-
CASRRVVEQYF
TGTGCCAGCAGGAGGGTCGTCGAGCAGTACTTC